This T cell receptor (beta chain) originates from a study of identical twins. General observations from the study: When twins shared out-of-frame alpha sequences, those sequences had excess low generation probability. Invariant populations such as MAIT and iNKT cells could partly muddle zero-insertion analyses.

From germline, CDR1 is SGHTS and CDR2 YDEGEE. The CDR3 sequence is 14 residues long. The V end lost 0 bases, the J end lost 4 bases, and 10 bases lay between the germline ends. This clonotype has ten or more counts. Its antigen is not known. TCRdb analysed the 5' RACE reads with MiXCR anew, one entry per CDR3 protein. The table has around 960,000 distinct CDR3 sequences, over 9% seen once. In addition, the sample was reused for a study of yellow fever vaccine responses in identical twins.

The rearrangement links TRBV5-8 to TRBJ1-2; D might be TRBD1 (6 bases). This sequence was found in a woman aged 18-35 years in good health. The specimen sequenced was PBMCs. CDR3 DNA sequence: TGTGCCAGCAGCTTGGGGGACATAATCTATGGCTACACCTTC. Residues: CASSLGDIIYGYTF.